The 4 T cell receptor beta chains presented below share a single source sample, sequenced in a study of blood T cell repertoires in COVID-19. Here immunoSEQ multiplex PCR was the method, and the copy in TCRdb shows in-frame clones only, minus some. This table holds around 20,000 clones, about 90% found once. The material sequenced was peripheral blood. These receptor sequences come from a human donor in a cohort sampled during active COVID-19.

V gene TRBV7-9 combines with J gene TRBJ2-7, with TRBD2 matching 8 bases. The CDR3 length is 14 residues. Germline V gene lookup returns CDR1 SEHNR and CDR2 FQNEAQ (reference sequence). V was clipped by 7 bases and J by 5 bases; unmatched bases: 10. CDR3 bases: TGTGCCAGCACCGCGACTAGCGAGGCCGACGAGCAGTACTTC. Its protein is CASTATSEADEQYF.

This chain uses TRBV7-2 with TRBJ1-5; 7 nucleotides line up with TRBD1. V gave up 4 bases and J gave up 0 bases; unmatched junction bases: 12. Germline V gene lookup returns CDR1 SGHTA and CDR2 FQGNSA. The CDR3 consists of 18 residues. The CDR3 protein is CASSSSTGDWDSNQPQHF. For the CDR3, the DNA is TGTGCCAGCAGCTCATCAACAGGGGACTGGGATAGCAATCAGCCCCAGCATTTT.

The CDR3 nucleotides are TGTGCCAGCAATTCGGGACAGGGTTGGAATACGCAGTATTTT. Its protein product is CASNSGQGWNTQYF. V usage is TRBV6-5 and J usage is TRBJ2-3; 9 nucleotides align to TRBD1. This CDR3 has 14 amino acids. V trimming: 7 bases; J trimming: 7 bases; junction bases outside the gene matches: 9. Germline loops: CDR1 MNHEY, CDR2 SVGAGI.

V usage is TRBV18 and J usage is TRBJ1-2, with D maybe TRBD1 (6 bases). Germline values: CDR1 KGHSH, CDR2 LQKENI. The length of the CDR3 is 16 residues. Trimming cost V 0 bases and J 4 bases, with 15 bases left between them. CDR3 sequence: CASSPPVVQGSYGYTF. In nucleotides, the CDR3 is TGTGCCAGCTCACCACCGGTGGTCCAGGGGAGCTATGGCTACACCTTC. Full variable domain (missing parts from reference TRBV18 and TRBJ1-2): NAGVMQNPRHLVRRRGQEARLRCSPMKGHSHVYWYRQLPEEGLKFMVYLQKENIIDESGMPKERFSAEFPKEGPSILRIQQVVRGDSAAYFCASSPPVVQGSYGYTFGSGTRLTVV.